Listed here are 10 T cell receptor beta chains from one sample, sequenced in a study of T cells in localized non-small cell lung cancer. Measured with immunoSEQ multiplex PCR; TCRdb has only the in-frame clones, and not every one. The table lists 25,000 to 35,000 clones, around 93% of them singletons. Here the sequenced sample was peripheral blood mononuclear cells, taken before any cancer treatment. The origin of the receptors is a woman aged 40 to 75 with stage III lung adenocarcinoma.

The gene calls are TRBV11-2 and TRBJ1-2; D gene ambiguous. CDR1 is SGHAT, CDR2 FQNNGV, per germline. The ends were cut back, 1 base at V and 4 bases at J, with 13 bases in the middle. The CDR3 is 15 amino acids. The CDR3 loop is CASSLGVRNLYGYTF. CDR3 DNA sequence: TGTGCCAGCAGCTTAGGTGTACGTAACCTCTATGGCTACACCTTC.

In nucleotides, the CDR3 is TGTGCCAGCAGGGAGCTCTTCACAGATACGCAGTATTTT. It encodes CASRELFTDTQYF. The J gene is TRBJ2-3, the V gene TRBV6-4, with D hard to call. Looked up from germline, CDR1 is MRHNA and CDR2 is SNTAGT. V lost 6 bases to trimming and J lost 2 bases, with 9 bases between them. This CDR3 has 13 residues.

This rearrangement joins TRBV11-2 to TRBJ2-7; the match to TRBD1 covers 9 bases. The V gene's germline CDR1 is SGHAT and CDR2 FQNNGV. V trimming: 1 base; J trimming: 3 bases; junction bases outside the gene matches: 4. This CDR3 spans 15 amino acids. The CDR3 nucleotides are TGTGCCAGCAGCTTAGGGACAGGGGCCTTCTACGAGCAGTACTTC. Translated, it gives CASSLGTGAFYEQYF.

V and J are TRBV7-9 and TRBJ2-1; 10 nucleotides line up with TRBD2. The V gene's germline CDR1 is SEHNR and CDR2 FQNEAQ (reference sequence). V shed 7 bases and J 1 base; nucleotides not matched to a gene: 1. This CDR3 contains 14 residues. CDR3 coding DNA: TGTGCCAGCAAAGCGGGAGGGTCCTACAATGAGCAGTTCTTC. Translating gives CASKAGGSYNEQFF.

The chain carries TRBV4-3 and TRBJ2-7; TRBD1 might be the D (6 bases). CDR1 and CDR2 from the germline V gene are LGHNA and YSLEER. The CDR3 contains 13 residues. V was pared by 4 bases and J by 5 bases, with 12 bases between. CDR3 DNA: TGCGCCAGCAGCCGAAGCAGGGGAGACGAGCAGTACTTC. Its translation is CASSRSRGDEQYF.

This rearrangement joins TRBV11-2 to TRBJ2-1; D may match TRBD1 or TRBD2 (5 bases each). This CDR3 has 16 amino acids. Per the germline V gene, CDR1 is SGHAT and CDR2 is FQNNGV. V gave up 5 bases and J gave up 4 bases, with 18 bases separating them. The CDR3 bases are TGTGCCAGCAGCCCACGTGGGACCCGGATATACAATGAGCAGTTCTTC. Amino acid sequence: CASSPRGTRIYNEQFF.

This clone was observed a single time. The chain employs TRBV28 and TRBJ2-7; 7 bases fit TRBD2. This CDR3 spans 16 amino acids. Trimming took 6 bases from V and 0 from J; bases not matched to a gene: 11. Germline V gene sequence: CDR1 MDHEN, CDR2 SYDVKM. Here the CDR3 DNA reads TGTGCCAGCAGCACATCTAGCGGCCAAAGCTCCTACGAGCAGTACTTC. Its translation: CASSTSSGQSSYEQYF.

This chain's CDR3 is CASSESGGLYGYTF. The DNA for the CDR3 is TGCGCCAGCAGTGAGTCGGGGGGGCTCTATGGCTACACCTTC. The rearrangement links TRBV10-2 to TRBJ1-2; D might be TRBD1 (6 bases). CDR3 length: 14 residues. CDR1 and CDR2 (germline): WSHSY, SAAADI. Trimming stripped 0 bases from V and 4 bases from J, with 9 bases between.

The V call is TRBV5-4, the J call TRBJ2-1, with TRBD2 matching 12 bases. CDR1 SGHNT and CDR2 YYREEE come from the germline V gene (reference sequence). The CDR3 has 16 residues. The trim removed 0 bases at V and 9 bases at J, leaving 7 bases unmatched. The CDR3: CASSLEASGGAGEQFF. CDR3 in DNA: TGTGCCAGCAGCTTGGAGGCTAGCGGGGGGGCGGGTGAGCAGTTCTTC.

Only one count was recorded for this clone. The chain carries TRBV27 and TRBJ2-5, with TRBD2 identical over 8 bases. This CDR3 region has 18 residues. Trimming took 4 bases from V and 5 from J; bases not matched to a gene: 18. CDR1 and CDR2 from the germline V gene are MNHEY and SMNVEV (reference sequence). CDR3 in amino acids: CASSSPSRTSRSGETQYF. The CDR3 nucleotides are TGTGCCAGCAGTTCTCCTTCCCGGACTAGCAGGAGCGGGGAGACCCAGTACTTC.